This TCR beta chain was identified during a study of blood T cell repertoires in COVID-19. Across the study: PBMCs, B-cell-depleted T cells, or T cells were the source of the cDNA or gDNA that made up the material.

Germline-derived CDR1 and CDR2 are SGHRS and YFSETQ. The CDR3 runs 16 residues. The V end was cut by 4 bases, the J end by 6 bases, with 21 bases between. Original handling: For nucleated cells, counts were estimated from reference gene primer amplification. The data were produced by immunoSEQ multiplex PCR, yet TCRdb's version contains in-frame clones alone and is incomplete. The D gene and trimming were derived from the DNA, and the V and J assignments and clone size from that table. This table has about 10,000 clones, almost 90% appearing once. Material: peripheral blood. V and J are TRBV5-1 and TRBJ2-3; D might be TRBD1 (6 bases). The clonotype was recovered from a human donor in a cohort sampled during active COVID-19. CDR3 nucleotide sequence: TGCGCCAGCAGCCCGAGTGGCAGGGGTCTAGGGGATACGCAGTATTTT. Amino acids: CASSPSGRGLGDTQYF.